This T cell receptor (beta chain) was recorded in a study of PD-L1 blockade in urothelial cancer. Overall study: Blood samples had a median of 141,255 T cells, roughly 84,000 unique TCRs, and clonality 0.08 to 0.085. Overall study findings and caveats: Survival was better when pretreatment blood TCR clonality fell below the median.

Concerning this clone: Its target is unknown.

Time point defined: peripheral blood 6 weeks after treatment start. Sequencing was performed with immunoSEQ multiplex PCR; in TCRdb, only in-frame clones are kept and a portion is missing. The sample contains approximately 110,000 clones, approximately 90% of which appear only once. This CDR3 contains 13 residues. Germline lookup yields CDR1 MNHEY and CDR2 SVGAGI. Trimming took off 8 bases at V and 2 bases at J, with 7 bases between the two ends. The receptor comes from a man in his 60s with urothelial cancer. Sequenced here: PBMCs, sampled around atezolizumab (anti-PD-L1) treatment. The rearrangement joins TRBV6-5 to TRBJ2-6; D gene unclear. The chain's CDR3 is CASVSPGANVLTF. The CDR3 DNA is TGTGCCAGCGTTTCTCCTGGGGCCAACGTCCTGACTTTC.